These T cell receptor beta chains were read from a single sample in a study of cytomegalovirus exposure and HLA in healthy donors. Data came from immunoSEQ multiplex PCR; TCRdb stores just in-frame clones and leaves some out. The sample has hundreds of thousands of clones, approximately 90% seen once; the top ten hold 0.9% to 1.1%. The sample was PBMCs. These receptors were collected from a woman between 18 and 29 years old in good health and CMV-seronegative. CDR3s include the opening cysteine and the closing phenylalanine or tryptophan.

V	J	CDR3
TRBV6-5	TRBJ1-4	CASKSGTGVEKLFF
TRBV7-7	TRBJ2-2	CASSERVIGELFF
TRBV7-9	.	CASSFGTSGTSYEQYF
TRBV7-2	TRBJ2-7	CASSLRGRLAGVIPLEQYF
TRBV19	TRBJ2-5	CASSIFYGAGAQETQYF
TRBV6-5	TRBJ2-7	CASRTTGNRLYF
TRBV18	TRBJ1-1	CASSPTTGDTEAFF
TRBV7-2	TRBJ2-5	CASSLVPAAGPQETQYF
TRBV10-2	TRBJ1-2	CASSAVGGLYGYTF
TRBV10-3	TRBJ1-1	CAISAGTGALGSTEAFF
TRBV5-8	TRBJ2-4	CASSDWETPDF
TRBV2	TRBJ1-2	CASTPGGGGWYGYTF
TRBV7-9	TRBJ1-4	CASSLATGVDEKLFF
TRBV9	TRBJ1-2	CASSSRDFYGYTF
TRBV10-1	TRBJ1-1	CASMEGTGTEAFF
TRBV4-1	TRBJ2-7	CASSPTASYEQYF
TRBV5-5	TRBJ1-5	CASSNRDSNQPQHF
TRBV9	TRBJ2-2	CASTRGGLVGELFF
TRBV4-2	TRBJ2-5	CASSQEAGVETQYF
TRBV7-2	TRBJ2-7	CASSLDSGQGNYEQYF
TRBV7-9	TRBJ2-7	CSSSLVASYEQYF
TRBV7-2	TRBJ2-2	CASSFGQGYAGELFF
TRBV11-3	TRBJ2-7	CASSLRATTYEQYF
TRBV5-8	TRBJ2-5	CASSLGLAGEKETQYF
TRBV7-2	TRBJ2-2	CASSLTSGSAGGELFF
TRBV5-1	TRBJ1-2	CASSSQGAGYTF
TRBV5-1	TRBJ2-2	CASSSFSGNTGELFF
TRBV11-2	.	CASSVAYEQYF
TRBV9	TRBJ2-1	CASSPRQGSYNEQFF
TRBV2	TRBJ1-1	CASKDRGHLTEAFF
TRBV6-5	TRBJ2-1	CASSSDRASYNKQFF
TRBV7-9	TRBJ1-4	CASSSDRTNEKLFF
TRBV1	TRBJ1-2	CTSTDRRVNYGYTF
TRBV27	TRBJ2-1	CASSLGLYSSYNEQFF
TRBV14	.	CASSRQGSAYEQYF
TRBV27	TRBJ2-7	CARTSRGKTGQYEQYF
TRBV5-1	TRBJ2-3	CASSLGQGPDTQYF
TRBV4-3	TRBJ2-2	CASSHGGGAGKNGELFF
TRBV5-1	TRBJ1-2	CASSLAEDGYTF
TRBV30	TRBJ2-1	CAWSVEAGGSNEQFF
TRBV19	TRBJ2-1	CASSILGLSGGEQFF
TRBV5-1	TRBJ2-2	CASSLTGAGELFF
TRBV4-2	TRBJ1-2	CASSQVGSEDSYGYTF
TRBV9	TRBJ2-3	CASSVAASGGGWTDTQYF
TRBV13	TRBJ1-3	CASTIKGALLGNTIYF
TRBV18	TRBJ2-3	CASSPTGGIDTQYF
TRBV21-1	TRBJ2-7	CASNSSGMDYEQYF
TRBV6-5	TRBJ2-5	CASSYSHSGAFETQYF
TRBV18	.	CASSPPMAGVNEQYF
TRBV11-2	TRBJ2-3	CASSLGLASTDTQYF
TRBV5-1	TRBJ2-5	CASTLGTVEGQETQYF
TRBV4-1	TRBJ2-3	CASSQESPGDTQYF